The source of this T cell receptor (beta chain) is a study of shared T cell receptors in the human thymus. CDR3 length: 17 amino acids. The V gene lost 4 bases and the J gene lost 2 bases, with 20 bases spanning the gap. Germline CDR1 reads LGHNA; CDR2 reads YSLEER. Assay used: immunoSEQ multiplex PCR; TCRdb lists only in-frame clones, some missing. The table shows hundreds of thousands of clones, with 80% to 90% occurring only once. These same data were also listed under a study on human thymus T cells. Per that study: Thymus tissue was removed during corrective cardiac surgery.

This clonotype was obtained from a girl less than two years old with a congenital heart defect. This chain uses TRBV4-3 with TRBJ1-2; tentatively, D is TRBD1 (5 bases). Sequenced material: thymocytes. As DNA, the CDR3 is TGCGCCAGCAGCCGGGAAAAGAGAAGGTCAGGGAACTATGGCTACACCTTC. Its translation is CASSREKRRSGNYGYTF.